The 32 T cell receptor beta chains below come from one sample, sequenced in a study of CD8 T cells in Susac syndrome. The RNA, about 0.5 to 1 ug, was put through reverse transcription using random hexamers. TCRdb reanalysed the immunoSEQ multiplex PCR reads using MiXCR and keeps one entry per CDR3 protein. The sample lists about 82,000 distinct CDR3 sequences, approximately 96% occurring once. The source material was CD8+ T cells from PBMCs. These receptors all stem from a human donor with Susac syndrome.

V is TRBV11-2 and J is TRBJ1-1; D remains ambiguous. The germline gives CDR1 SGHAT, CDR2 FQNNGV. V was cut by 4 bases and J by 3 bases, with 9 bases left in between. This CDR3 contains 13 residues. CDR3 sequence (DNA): TGTGCCAGCAGCTCTCGCCGGGACACTGAAGCTTTCTTT. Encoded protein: CASSSRRDTEAFF.

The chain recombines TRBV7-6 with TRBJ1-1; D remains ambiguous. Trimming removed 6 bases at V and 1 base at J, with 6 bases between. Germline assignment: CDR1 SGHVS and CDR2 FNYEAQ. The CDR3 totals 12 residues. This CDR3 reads CASRRPNTEAFF. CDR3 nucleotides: TGTGCCAGCAGACGTCCGAACACTGAAGCTTTCTTT.

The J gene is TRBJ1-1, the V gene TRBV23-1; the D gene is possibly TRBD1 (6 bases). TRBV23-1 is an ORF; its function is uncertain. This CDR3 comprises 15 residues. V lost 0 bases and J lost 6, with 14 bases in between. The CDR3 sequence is CASSQSYDRPPEAFF. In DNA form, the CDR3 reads TGCGCCAGCAGTCAATCCTACGACAGGCCGCCTGAAGCTTTCTTT.

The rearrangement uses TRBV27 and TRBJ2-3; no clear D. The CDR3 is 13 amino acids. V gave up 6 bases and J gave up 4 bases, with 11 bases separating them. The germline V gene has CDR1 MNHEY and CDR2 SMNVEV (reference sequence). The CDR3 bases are TGTGCCAGCAGCCCCCACAGAGCAGATACGCAGTATTTT. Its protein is CASSPHRADTQYF.

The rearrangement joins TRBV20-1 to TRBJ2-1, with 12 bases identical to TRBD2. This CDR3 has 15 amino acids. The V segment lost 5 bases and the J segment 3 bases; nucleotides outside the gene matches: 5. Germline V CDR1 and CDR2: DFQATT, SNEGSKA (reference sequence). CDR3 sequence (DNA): TGCAGTGCTTCACGACTAGCGGGGGTCTACAATGAGCAGTTCTTC. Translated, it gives CSASRLAGVYNEQFF.

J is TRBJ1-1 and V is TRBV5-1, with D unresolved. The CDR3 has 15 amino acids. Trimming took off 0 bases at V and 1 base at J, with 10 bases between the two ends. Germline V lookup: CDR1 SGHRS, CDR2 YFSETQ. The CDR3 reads CASSLASAENTEAFF. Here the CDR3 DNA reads TGCGCCAGCAGCTTGGCGTCAGCTGAGAACACTGAAGCTTTCTTT.

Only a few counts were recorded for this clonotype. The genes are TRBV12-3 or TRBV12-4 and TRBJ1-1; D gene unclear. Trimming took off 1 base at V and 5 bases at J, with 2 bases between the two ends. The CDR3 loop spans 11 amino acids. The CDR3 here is CASSLGTEAFF. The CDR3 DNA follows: TGTGCCAGCAGTTTAGGGACTGAAGCTTTCTTT.

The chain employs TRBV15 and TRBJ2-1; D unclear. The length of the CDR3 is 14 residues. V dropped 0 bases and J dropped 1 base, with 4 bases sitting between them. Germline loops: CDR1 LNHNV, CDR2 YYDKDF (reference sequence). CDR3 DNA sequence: TGTGCCACCAGCAGAGATCTTTCCTACAATGAGCAGTTCTTC. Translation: CATSRDLSYNEQFF.

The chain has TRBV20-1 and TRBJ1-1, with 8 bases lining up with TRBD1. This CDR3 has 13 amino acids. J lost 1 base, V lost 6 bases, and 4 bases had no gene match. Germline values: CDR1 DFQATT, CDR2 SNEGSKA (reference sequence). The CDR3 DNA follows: TGCAGTGCCCCGACAGGGGCGAACACTGAAGCTTTCTTT. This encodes CSAPTGANTEAFF.

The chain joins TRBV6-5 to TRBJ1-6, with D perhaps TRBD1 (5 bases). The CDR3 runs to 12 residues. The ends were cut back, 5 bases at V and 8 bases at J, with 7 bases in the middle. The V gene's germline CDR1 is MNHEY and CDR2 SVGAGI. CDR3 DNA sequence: TGTGCCAGCAGTCTGGGGCATTCACCCCTCCACTTT. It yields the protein CASSLGHSPLHF.

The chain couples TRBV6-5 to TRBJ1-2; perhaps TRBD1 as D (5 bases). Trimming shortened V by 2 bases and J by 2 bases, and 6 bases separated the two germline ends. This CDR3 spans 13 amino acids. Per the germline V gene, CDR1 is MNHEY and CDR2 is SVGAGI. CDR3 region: CASSYDRNYGYTF. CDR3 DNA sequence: TGTGCCAGCAGTTACGACAGAAACTATGGCTACACCTTC.

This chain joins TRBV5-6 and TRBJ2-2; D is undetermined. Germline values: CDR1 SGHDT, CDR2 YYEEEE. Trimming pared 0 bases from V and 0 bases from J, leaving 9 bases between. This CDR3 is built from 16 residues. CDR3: CASSLAVMPNTGELFF. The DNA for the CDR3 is TGTGCCAGCAGCTTGGCAGTAATGCCGAACACCGGGGAGCTGTTTTTT.

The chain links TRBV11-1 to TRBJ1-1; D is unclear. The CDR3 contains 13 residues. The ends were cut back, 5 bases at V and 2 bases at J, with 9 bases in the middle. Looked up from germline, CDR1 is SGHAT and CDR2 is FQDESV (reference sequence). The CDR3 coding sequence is TGTGCCAGCAGCCGCAATCCTAACACTGAAGCTTTCTTT. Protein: CASSRNPNTEAFF.

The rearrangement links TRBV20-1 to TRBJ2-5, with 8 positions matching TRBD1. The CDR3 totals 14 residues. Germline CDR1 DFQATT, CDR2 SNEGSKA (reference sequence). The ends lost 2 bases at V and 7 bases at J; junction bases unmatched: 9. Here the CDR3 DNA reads TGCAGTGCTAGAAGGGGACAGGAGGTATCGACCCAGTACTTC. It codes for CSARRGQEVSTQYF.

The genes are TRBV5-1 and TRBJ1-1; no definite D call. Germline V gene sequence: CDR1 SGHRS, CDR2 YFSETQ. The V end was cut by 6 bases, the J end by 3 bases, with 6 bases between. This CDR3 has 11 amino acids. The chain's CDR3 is CASMEDTEAFF. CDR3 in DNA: TGCGCCAGCATGGAGGACACTGAAGCTTTCTTT.

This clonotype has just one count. CDR3: CASSTDQNSYEQYF. CDR3 in DNA: TGTGCCAGCAGCACGGATCAGAACTCCTACGAGCAGTACTTC. This chain connects TRBV7-2 to TRBJ2-7; no clear D. This CDR3 comprises 14 residues. The V end lost 5 bases, the J end lost 0 bases, and 11 bases lay between the germline ends. Per the germline V gene, CDR1 is SGHTA and CDR2 is FQGNSA.

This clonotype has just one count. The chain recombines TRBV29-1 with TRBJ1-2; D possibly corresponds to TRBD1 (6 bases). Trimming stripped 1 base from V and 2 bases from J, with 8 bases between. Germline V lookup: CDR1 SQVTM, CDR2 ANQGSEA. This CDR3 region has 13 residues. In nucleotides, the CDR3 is TGCAGCGTTGAAGCCGACAGGAACTATGGCTACACCTTC. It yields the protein CSVEADRNYGYTF.

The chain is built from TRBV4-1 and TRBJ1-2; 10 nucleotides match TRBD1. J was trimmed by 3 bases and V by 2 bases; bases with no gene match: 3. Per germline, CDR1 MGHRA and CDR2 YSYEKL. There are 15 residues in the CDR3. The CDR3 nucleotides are TGCGCCAGCAGCCAACCGGGGACAGGGGACTATGGCTACACCTTC. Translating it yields CASSQPGTGDYGYTF.

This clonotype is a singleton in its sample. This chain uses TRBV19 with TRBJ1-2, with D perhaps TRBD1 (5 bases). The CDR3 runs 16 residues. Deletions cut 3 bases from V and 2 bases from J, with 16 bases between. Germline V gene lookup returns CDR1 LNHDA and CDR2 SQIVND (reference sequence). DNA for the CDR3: TGTGCCAGTAGTATTCAATCCAAGGACATCAACTATGGCTACACCTTC. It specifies CASSIQSKDINYGYTF.

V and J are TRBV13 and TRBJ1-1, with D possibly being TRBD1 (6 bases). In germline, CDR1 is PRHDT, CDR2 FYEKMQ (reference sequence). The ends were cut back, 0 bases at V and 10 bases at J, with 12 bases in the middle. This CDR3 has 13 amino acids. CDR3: CASSLGSTGRAFF. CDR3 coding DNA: TGTGCCAGCAGCTTAGGCTCCACAGGGAGAGCTTTCTTT.

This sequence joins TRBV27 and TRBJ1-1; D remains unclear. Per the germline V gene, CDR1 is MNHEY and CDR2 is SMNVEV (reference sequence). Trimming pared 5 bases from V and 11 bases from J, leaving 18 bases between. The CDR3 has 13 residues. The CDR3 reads CASSLGLNVAAFF. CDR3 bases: TGTGCCAGCAGTCTCGGCCTAAACGTCGCCGCTTTCTTT.

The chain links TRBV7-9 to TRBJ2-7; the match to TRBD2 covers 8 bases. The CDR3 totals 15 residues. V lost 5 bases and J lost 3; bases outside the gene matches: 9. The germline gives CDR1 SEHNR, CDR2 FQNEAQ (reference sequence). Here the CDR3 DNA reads TGTGCCAGCAGCCCAGCTGGCGGGGGGATCTACGAGCAGTACTTC. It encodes CASSPAGGGIYEQYF.

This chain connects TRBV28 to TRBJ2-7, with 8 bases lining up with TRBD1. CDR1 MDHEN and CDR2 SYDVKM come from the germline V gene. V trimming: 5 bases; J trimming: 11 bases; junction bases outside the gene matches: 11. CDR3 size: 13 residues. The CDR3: CASSPSLATGEYF. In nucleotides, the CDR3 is TGTGCCAGCAGTCCCAGCCTCGCGACAGGGGAGTACTTC.

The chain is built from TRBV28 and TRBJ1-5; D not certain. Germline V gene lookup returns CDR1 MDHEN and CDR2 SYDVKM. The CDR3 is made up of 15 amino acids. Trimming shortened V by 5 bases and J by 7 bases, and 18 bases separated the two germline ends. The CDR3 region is CASSARAFTRQPQHF. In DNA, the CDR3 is TGTGCCAGCAGTGCAAGGGCCTTCACGCGCCAGCCCCAGCATTTT.

CDR3 nucleotide sequence: TGCGCCAGCAGCCCTCTCGTGGGAGACGGCTACACCTTC. It translates to CASSPLVGDGYTF. The chain has TRBV5-1 and TRBJ1-2; D is undetermined. CDR3 length equals 13 residues. V lost 4 bases to trimming and J lost 8 bases, with 15 bases between them. CDR1 SGHRS and CDR2 YFSETQ come from the germline V gene.

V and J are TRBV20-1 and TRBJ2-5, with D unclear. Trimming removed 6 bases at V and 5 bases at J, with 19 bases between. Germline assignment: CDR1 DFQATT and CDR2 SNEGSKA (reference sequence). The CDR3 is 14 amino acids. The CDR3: CSAPKSNLGETQYF. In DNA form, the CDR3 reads TGCAGTGCCCCCAAGTCTAACCTGGGGGAGACCCAGTACTTC.

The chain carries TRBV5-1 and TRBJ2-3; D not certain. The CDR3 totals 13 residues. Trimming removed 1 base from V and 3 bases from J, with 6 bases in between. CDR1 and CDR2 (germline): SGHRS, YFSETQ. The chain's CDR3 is CASSLLVTDTQYF. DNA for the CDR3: TGCGCCAGCAGCTTGCTGGTGACAGATACGCAGTATTTT.

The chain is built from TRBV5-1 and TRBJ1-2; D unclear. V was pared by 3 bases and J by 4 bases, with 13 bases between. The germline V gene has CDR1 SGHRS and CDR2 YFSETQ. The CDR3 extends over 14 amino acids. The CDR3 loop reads CASSSEESGYGYTF. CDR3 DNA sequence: TGCGCCAGCAGCTCAGAAGAGAGTGGCTATGGCTACACCTTC.

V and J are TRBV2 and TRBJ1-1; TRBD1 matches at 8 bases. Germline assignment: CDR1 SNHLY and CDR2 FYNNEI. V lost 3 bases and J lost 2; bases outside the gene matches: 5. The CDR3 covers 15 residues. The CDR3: CASSDATGGNTEAFF. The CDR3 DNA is TGTGCCAGCAGTGACGCAACAGGGGGAAACACTGAAGCTTTCTTT.

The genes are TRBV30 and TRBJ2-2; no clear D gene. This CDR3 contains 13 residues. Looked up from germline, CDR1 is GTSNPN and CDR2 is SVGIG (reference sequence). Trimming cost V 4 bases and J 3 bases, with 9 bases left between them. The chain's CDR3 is CAWIGFDTGELFF. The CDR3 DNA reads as TGTGCCTGGATAGGGTTTGACACCGGGGAGCTGTTTTTT.

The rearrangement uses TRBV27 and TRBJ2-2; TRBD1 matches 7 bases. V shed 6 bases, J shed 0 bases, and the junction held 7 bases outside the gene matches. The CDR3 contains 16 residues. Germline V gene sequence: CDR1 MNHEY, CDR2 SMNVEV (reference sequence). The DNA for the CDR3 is TGTGCCAGCAGGCAAACCGGGACAGCGAACACCGGGGAGCTGTTTTTT. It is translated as CASRQTGTANTGELFF.

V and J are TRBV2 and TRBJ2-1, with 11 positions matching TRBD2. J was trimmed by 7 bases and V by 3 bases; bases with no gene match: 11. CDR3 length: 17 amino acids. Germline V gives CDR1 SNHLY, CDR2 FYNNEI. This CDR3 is CASSEAVAGGPSNEQFF. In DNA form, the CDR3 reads TGTGCCAGCAGTGAGGCTGTAGCGGGGGGGCCAAGTAATGAGCAGTTCTTC.